This T cell receptor beta chain derives from a study of T cell changes during pregnancy in multiple sclerosis. Trimming removed 0 bases from V and 7 bases from J, with 13 bases in between. The CDR3 runs 15 residues. Germline V gene lookup returns CDR1 MGHRA and CDR2 YSYEKL. The data were produced by immunoSEQ multiplex PCR, yet TCRdb's version contains in-frame clones alone and is incomplete. Among roughly 25,000 clones, about 89% were seen once, and the ten largest hold approximately 13%. The chain is built from TRBV4-1 and TRBJ1-5, with D unclear. The sequencing used CD8+ T cells from peripheral blood mononuclear cells, collected in the first trimester of pregnancy. The TCR comes from a female donor in good health, enrolled as a control in a pregnancy study. CDR3 residues: CASSQDPLRGQPQHF. The CDR3 nucleotides read TGCGCCAGCAGCCAAGATCCTTTGAGAGGGCAGCCCCAGCATTTT.